The present T cell receptor beta chain was sequenced within a study of T cell changes during pregnancy in multiple sclerosis. Trimming cost V 1 base and J 4 bases; bases outside gene matches: 7. The CDR3 runs to 16 residues. Germline V lookup: CDR1 SGHDT, CDR2 YYEEEE. Clones were sequenced by immunoSEQ multiplex PCR, and TCRdb holds only the in-frame ones, with some missing. The table lists about 76,000 clones, approximately 90% of them singletons. The chain carries TRBV5-6 and TRBJ1-5; TRBD1 matches 8 bases. This TCR was sampled from a female donor in good health, enrolled as a control in a pregnancy study. This material consisted of peripheral blood, taken in the first trimester of pregnancy. CDR3 amino acids: CASSLYAGGPNQPQHF. The DNA of the CDR3 is TGTGCCAGCAGCTTGTATGCAGGGGGCCCTAATCAGCCCCAGCATTTT.